One and the same sample provided the 32 T cell receptor beta chains below, sequenced in a study of OX40 agonist ivuxolimab in advanced cancers. The assay was immunoSEQ multiplex PCR, and TCRdb's table has in-frame clones only and misses some. This table holds around 51,000 clones, 88% found once. The sequencing used CD4+ or CD8+ T cells sorted from blood, collected in a trial of the OX40 agonist ivuxolimab. The receptors originated from an adult with an advanced solid tumor such as melanoma, head and neck, liver or kidney cancer.

The DNA for the CDR3 is TGTGCCAGTAGTATGGGGTTGGGACAACTAGCTAACTATGGCTACACCTTC. Translating gives CASSMGLGQLANYGYTF. The chain employs TRBV19 and TRBJ1-2, with D possibly TRBD1 on 6 matching bases. Deletions cut 3 bases from V and 0 bases from J, with 17 bases between. Germline CDR1 reads LNHDA; CDR2 reads SQIVND (reference sequence). The CDR3 covers 17 residues.

The V gene is TRBV2, the J gene TRBJ1-1; D call uncertain. With 4 bases removed from V and 1 base from J, the gap between germline ends came to 10 bases. This CDR3 comprises 14 residues. Germline V CDR1 and CDR2: SNHLY, FYNNEI. CDR3 coding DNA: TGTGCCAGCAGTGTTTGGGCCCCGAACACTGAAGCTTTCTTT. Translation gives CASSVWAPNTEAFF.

The chain combines TRBV6-1 with TRBJ1-5, with no clear D. The CDR3 is made up of 14 amino acids. V was trimmed by 7 bases and J by 0 bases, leaving 10 bases between them. Germline assignment: CDR1 MNHNS and CDR2 SASEGT. The chain's CDR3 is CASTLLGSNQPQHF. The CDR3, as DNA: TGTGCCAGCACCCTCCTGGGTAGCAATCAGCCCCAGCATTTT.

A few counts support this clone. CDR3: CASSMEYGNQPQHF. The CDR3 DNA reads TGTGCCAGCAGCATGGAATATGGCAATCAGCCCCAGCATTTT. The chain combines TRBV6-4 with TRBJ1-5, with D unresolved. V was shortened by 6 bases and J by 2 bases, with 11 bases between the two germline ends. CDR3 length: 14 residues. Per germline, CDR1 MRHNA and CDR2 SNTAGT.

The gene calls are TRBV5-4 and TRBJ2-1; 7 bases are a match to TRBD2. The CDR3 runs 15 residues. V lost 2 bases and J lost 0; bases outside the gene matches: 2. Germline values: CDR1 SGHNT, CDR2 YYREEE (reference sequence). CDR3 sequence: CASSLGTTSYNEQFF. In DNA form, the CDR3 reads TGTGCCAGCAGCTTAGGGACTACCTCCTACAATGAGCAGTTCTTC.

The chain recombines TRBV10-2 with TRBJ1-1; D gene unclear. This CDR3 spans 13 amino acids. Germline assignment: CDR1 WSHSY and CDR2 SAAADI. V was pared by 10 bases and J by 5 bases, with 17 bases between. Written as DNA, the CDR3 is TGCGCCACCACCCCCCGTCTTGGGACTGAAGCTTTCTTT. It translates to CATTPRLGTEAFF.

The chain has TRBV6-6 and TRBJ1-2; TRBD1 matches at 8 bases. This CDR3 comprises 14 residues. Trimming cost V 0 bases and J 6 bases; bases outside gene matches: 3. The germline CDR1 and CDR2 sequences are MNHNY and SVGAGI (reference sequence). The CDR3 protein is CASSYSDRVDGYTF. The DNA of the CDR3 is TGTGCCAGCAGTTACTCGGACAGGGTCGATGGCTACACCTTC.

The chain has TRBV5-1 and TRBJ2-3; tentatively, D is TRBD1 (6 bases). The germline V and J ends were trimmed by 1 base and 0 bases, with 9 bases remaining between them. The CDR3 is made up of 15 amino acids. Germline V lookup: CDR1 SGHRS, CDR2 YFSETQ. CDR3 residues: CASSLTGTSTDTQYF. The CDR3 DNA is TGCGCCAGCAGCTTGACAGGGACGAGCACAGATACGCAGTATTTT.

The chain carries TRBV28 and TRBJ2-3; D is ambiguous. This CDR3 region has 13 residues. In germline, CDR1 is MDHEN, CDR2 SYDVKM. V was trimmed by 5 bases and J by 0 bases, leaving 6 bases between them. For the CDR3, the DNA is TGTGCCAGCAGTAGGCCAAGCACAGATACGCAGTATTTT. Protein: CASSRPSTDTQYF.

The V gene is TRBV4-1, the J gene TRBJ1-1; 9 bases are a match to TRBD1. CDR3 size: 15 residues. The germline V gene has CDR1 MGHRA and CDR2 YSYEKL. J gave up 6 bases and V 2 bases, and 7 bases lay outside the gene matches. CDR3 region: CASSQPQGALPEAFF. The DNA of the CDR3 is TGCGCCAGCAGCCAACCACAGGGGGCATTGCCTGAAGCTTTCTTT.

The chain carries TRBV19 and TRBJ1-1; D may be TRBD1 (6 bases). CDR3 length: 14 residues. The V gene lost 0 bases and the J gene lost 1 base, with 6 bases spanning the gap. The germline CDR1 and CDR2 sequences are LNHDA and SQIVND (reference sequence). The CDR3 here is CASSIEGGNTEAFF. As DNA, the CDR3 is TGTGCCAGTAGTATAGAAGGGGGGAACACTGAAGCTTTCTTT.

The genes are TRBV25-1 and TRBJ1-5; D not resolved. The V gene lost 8 bases and the J gene lost 0 bases, with 11 bases spanning the gap. Germline V gene lookup returns CDR1 MGHDK and CDR2 SYGVNS. CDR3 length: 14 residues. CDR3 loop: CASSQEYSNQPQHF. CDR3 DNA sequence: TGTGCCAGCTCCCAGGAATATAGCAATCAGCCCCAGCATTTT.

V and J are TRBV5-4 and TRBJ2-5; TRBD2 agrees at 7 bases. The trim removed 4 bases at V and 5 bases at J, leaving 14 bases unmatched. Per germline, CDR1 SGHNT and CDR2 YYREEE (reference sequence). This CDR3 has 16 amino acids. DNA of the CDR3: TGTGCCAGCAGCCTCGGGCTAGCGGACTTCGGGGAGACCCAGTACTTC. Translation: CASSLGLADFGETQYF.

The genes are TRBV6-1 and TRBJ2-7, with D possibly being TRBD1 (5 bases). In germline, CDR1 is MNHNS, CDR2 SASEGT. The CDR3 sequence is 13 residues long. The V end was cut by 11 bases, the J end by 1 base, with 15 bases between. CDR3 in DNA: TGTGCCGGGGCTAGGACCGCATCCTACGAGCAGTACTTC. This encodes CAGARTASYEQYF.

The chain recombines TRBV21-1 with TRBJ2-7; no DNA check was done on the table's D call, TRBD2. TRBV21-1 is recorded as a pseudogene. This CDR3 spans 15 amino acids. CDR3 loop: CASSKVGGSGHEQYF. CDR3 sequence (DNA): TGTGCCAGCAGCAAAGTTGGGGGGAGCGGTCACGAGCAGTACTTC.

The rearrangement joins TRBV11-2 to TRBJ2-5; no clear D gene. This CDR3 is 15 amino acids long. Germline assignment: CDR1 SGHAT and CDR2 FQNNGV. Trimming removed 3 bases from V and 7 bases from J, with 18 bases in between. The CDR3: CASSFDQAVEGTQYF. CDR3 nucleotide sequence: TGTGCCAGCAGCTTCGACCAAGCAGTTGAAGGGACCCAGTACTTC.

V and J are TRBV7-8 and TRBJ2-5, with 13 bases aligning to TRBD2. J was trimmed by 5 bases and V by 2 bases; bases with no gene match: 2. The length of the CDR3 is 15 residues. CDR1 and CDR2 from the germline V gene are SGHVS and FQNEAQ. CDR3 coding DNA: TGTGCCAGCAGCTTAACTAGCGGGAGGGGCGAGACCCAGTACTTC. This gives the protein CASSLTSGRGETQYF.

In DNA, the CDR3 is TGTGCCAGCATGAGGCAGGGGCAAGAGACCCAGTACTTC. Translated, it gives CASMRQGQETQYF. The chain combines TRBV5-6 with TRBJ2-5; possible D gene TRBD1, 6 bases. The CDR3 covers 13 residues. V lost 6 bases and J 2 bases, leaving 11 bases between the germline ends. Germline-derived CDR1 and CDR2 are SGHDT and YYEEEE.

This clone showed up just a few times. The V gene is TRBV2, the J gene TRBJ1-6; the D gene is possibly TRBD1 (6 bases). Between the trimmed V and J ends, which lost 8 bases and 4 bases, there was a span of 9 bases. This CDR3 spans 13 amino acids. Germline loops: CDR1 SNHLY, CDR2 FYNNEI. CDR3: CASRDTYNSPLHF. Here the CDR3 DNA reads TGTGCCAGCCGGGACACATATAATTCACCCCTCCACTTT.

V gene TRBV4-1 combines with J gene TRBJ1-4; D unresolved. This CDR3 region has 15 residues. With 0 bases removed from V and 2 bases from J, the gap between germline ends came to 7 bases. Germline values: CDR1 MGHRA, CDR2 YSYEKL. CDR3 sequence reads: CASSQERQTNEKLFF. The CDR3 DNA sequence: TGCGCCAGCAGCCAAGAACGGCAGACTAATGAAAAACTGTTTTTT.

This chain links TRBV19 with TRBJ1-2; no clear D. This CDR3 is 15 amino acids long. Trimming cost V 3 bases and J 8 bases, with 19 bases left between them. Germline V CDR1 and CDR2: LNHDA, SQIVND (reference sequence). The CDR3 loop is CASSIPAGQTLGYTF. In DNA, the CDR3 is TGTGCCAGTAGTATTCCCGCAGGCCAAACCTTAGGCTACACCTTC.

The rearrangement uses TRBV28 and TRBJ1-2; 7 positions agree with TRBD1. Germline CDR1 reads MDHEN; CDR2 reads SYDVKM. CDR3 length: 15 amino acids. V shed 4 bases, J shed 0 bases, and the junction held 5 bases outside the gene matches. The CDR3 here is CASSWGTVSNYGYTF. CDR3 bases: TGTGCCAGCAGTTGGGGGACAGTTTCTAACTATGGCTACACCTTC.

The chain combines TRBV2 with TRBJ2-3; D is possibly TRBD1 (5 bases). The CDR3 is 12 amino acids. Germline V gene lookup returns CDR1 SNHLY and CDR2 FYNNEI. V was trimmed by 3 bases and J by 9 bases, leaving 10 bases between them. The CDR3 reads CASSDEGVTQYF. Written as DNA, the CDR3 is TGTGCCAGCAGTGATGAAGGGGTGACGCAGTATTTT.

The chain links TRBV19 to TRBJ2-3; D is ambiguous. Between the trimmed V and J ends, which lost 3 bases and 3 bases, there was a span of 7 bases. CDR1 and CDR2 (germline): LNHDA, SQIVND (reference sequence). This CDR3 has 13 amino acids. The CDR3 sequence is CASSIYGTDTQYF. CDR3 nucleotides: TGTGCCAGTAGTATTTACGGGACAGATACGCAGTATTTT.

The chain links TRBV7-6 to TRBJ2-7; D may be TRBD1 (7 bases). The germline CDR1 and CDR2 sequences are SGHVS and FNYEAQ. V was pared by 2 bases and J by 2 bases, with 16 bases between. CDR3 length equals 16 residues. The CDR3, as DNA: TGTGCCAGCAGCTTACATCAGGGGGGCCTTGCCTACGAGCAGTACTTC. Protein: CASSLHQGGLAYEQYF.

The V and J genes are TRBV27 and TRBJ2-7; 8 bases fit TRBD1. The CDR3 totals 12 residues. The ends lost 10 bases at V and 4 bases at J; junction bases unmatched: 6. Germline-derived CDR1 and CDR2 are MNHEY and SMNVEV (reference sequence). CDR3 in DNA: TGTGCCACCAGGGGGCCCTTTTACGAGCAGTACTTC. It yields the protein CATRGPFYEQYF.

The J gene is TRBJ2-7, the V gene TRBV28; tentative D call: TRBD1 (7 bases). This CDR3 is 14 amino acids long. The germline V and J ends were trimmed by 3 bases and 3 bases, with 12 bases remaining between them. Germline CDR1 is MDHEN and CDR2 is SYDVKM. CDR3 coding DNA: TGTGCCAGCAGTTTGACAGGGAGGAACTACGAGCAGTACTTC. Residues: CASSLTGRNYEQYF.

J is TRBJ1-4 and V is TRBV4-2; D might be TRBD1 (5 bases). CDR1 is LGHNA, CDR2 YNFKEQ, per germline. CDR3 size: 14 residues. V lost 3 bases and J lost 4, with 9 bases in between. CDR3 sequence reads: CASSQRQINEKLFF. The CDR3 bases are TGTGCCAGCAGCCAGCGACAGATTAATGAAAAACTGTTTTTT.

CDR3 loop: CASSEDRGRQPQHF. Here the CDR3 DNA reads TGTGCCAGCAGTGAGGACAGGGGTCGGCAGCCCCAGCATTTT. V is TRBV2 and J is TRBJ1-5, with 9 bases lining up with TRBD1. The CDR3 spans 14 residues. The V gene end was trimmed by 3 bases and the J gene end by 7 bases; junction bases not matched to a gene: 4. The germline V gene has CDR1 SNHLY and CDR2 FYNNEI.

The sample holds one count of this clone. The chain couples TRBV5-5 to TRBJ2-3; D not certain. The V end was cut by 4 bases, the J end by 4 bases, with 19 bases between. CDR3 size: 16 residues. The germline V gene encodes CDR1 SGHKS and CDR2 YYEKEE (reference sequence). The CDR3 sequence: CASSPAQSPMADTQYF. The CDR3 coding sequence is TGTGCCAGCAGCCCGGCCCAATCCCCTATGGCAGATACGCAGTATTTT.

V gene TRBV6-1 combines with J gene TRBJ1-3; no definite D call. The CDR3 runs 15 residues. V gave up 3 bases and J gave up 4 bases, with 13 bases separating them. Germline CDR1 and CDR2: MNHNS and SASEGT. For the CDR3, the DNA is TGTGCCAGCAGTGAGCAAGTGATAAAGGGAAACACCATATATTTT. This sequence encodes CASSEQVIKGNTIYF.

The CDR3 coding sequence is TGTGCCAGTAGTGGCAGCCTCACTGAAGCTTTCTTT. This encodes CASSGSLTEAFF. The V call is TRBV19, the J call TRBJ1-1; no definite D call. The V end was cut by 5 bases, the J end by 4 bases, with 8 bases between. Per germline, CDR1 LNHDA and CDR2 SQIVND (reference sequence). The CDR3 sequence is 12 residues long.